This TCR beta chain was identified in a study of T cells after yellow fever vaccination (dated by TCRdb to between 2018 and 2020). A note on the overall study: Using CD3, CD45RA, CCR7 and CD95 staining, memory subsets (EM, EMRA, CM and Tscm) were sorted on a BD FACS Aria III. Libraries from fractions with low cell numbers were prepared with the SMART-Seq v4 Ultra Low Input RNA kit. To track T-cell clones before and after primary and booster YFV17D yellow fever vaccination, bulk TCR alpha and beta repertoires were sequenced longitudinally. Two healthy male donors made up the cohort, one aged 18 to 30 years and the other aged 30 to 40 years. Blood was drawn at multiple timepoints before and after primary and secondary immunization, with bulk PBMC replicates and cell subsets isolated. Sorting of memory subsets took place on days 0, 15 and 45 and at 18 months after primary vaccination, as well as on days 0, 15 and 45 after the 30-year booster. General study outcomes and caveats: The study included only a couple of donors, which limits how far the findings can be generalized. After the booster, most clones that had expanded after primary vaccination were detected again (nearly 97% of CD4 and around nine tenths of CD8), suggesting broad maintenance of memory. In the sorted memory subsets on day 0, nearly all of the vaccine-responding clonotypes fell below detection. The secondary T-cell response was weaker than the primary response but faster, peaking on day 5 instead of day 15. A small share of clonotypes occurred in both CD4 and CD8 compartments, likely arising from convergent recombination. Because abundant contaminating clonotypes from the bulk population could be contained in FACS-sorted repertoires, computational filtering was required.

The CDR3 contains 18 residues, cysteine and phenylalanine counted. The kept DNA is CDR3 alone, 54 bases in frame from the first base. The germline V gene yields SGHDT for CDR1 and YYEEEE for CDR2. Regarding this clonotype: A much larger clone differs from this one at a single base, so this may be a read error.

Synthesis of TCR cDNA relied on 5'RACE template switching, a step that introduced a universal primer site along with unique molecular identifiers. Priming for cDNA synthesis came from both the TCR alpha and TCR beta constant segments. Libraries were amplified in two PCR steps, with sample barcodes and sequencing adapters added in the second step. Sequencing of libraries was done on Illumina HiSeq 2500 (2x100 bp) or NovaSeq (2x150 bp). Per the authors' processing: Demultiplexing of reads and collapsing into UMI consensus sequences were performed with MIGEC, and V(D)J alignment was carried out with MiXCR. Using edgeR on replicate PBMC samples, clonotypes were called vaccine-responding if FDR was below 0.01 and the log2 fold change was above 5 up to day 15. Each bulk clonotype received a CD4 or CD8 identity based on whether the sequenced CD4 or CD8 repertoire contained that clonotype at higher abundance. Clonotype frequencies in memory subsets were weighted by FACS-sorted cell numbers to estimate each clone's distribution across memory phenotypes. TCRdb cleaned the public reads at Q25 with fastp, built clones with MiXCR and kept in-frame beta chains. Rows are combined by CDR3 protein, so each entry shows the most common genes and DNA. Clone size and V and J calls follow TCRdb, not the original study. In all, the sample holds about 26,000 distinct CDR3 sequences, and 4.5% to 7% of those were seen once. Roughly 12% of the sample lies in the top ten.

The meaning of the sample's treatment or condition label: live attenuated yellow fever vaccine strain. PBMCs were isolated from peripheral blood using a standard Ficoll-Paque protocol. The RNeasy Micro Kit was used to extract RNA from sorted memory subsets. Recombination connected TRBV5-6 to TRBJ2-2; 8 of the junction bases match TRBD1. This clonotype was obtained from a man aged 30-40 years who received the YFV17D yellow fever vaccine. Sequenced here: PBMCs, either bulk or a sorted T-cell subset (CD4+, CD8+, memory, or dextramer-sorted; not recorded which), sampled 15 days after the yellow fever booster vaccination. The bases are TGTGCCCGCAGCTCGAGAGGCTACAGGGGGACGAACACCGGGGAGCTGTTTTTT. It is translated as CARSSRGYRGTNTGELFF.